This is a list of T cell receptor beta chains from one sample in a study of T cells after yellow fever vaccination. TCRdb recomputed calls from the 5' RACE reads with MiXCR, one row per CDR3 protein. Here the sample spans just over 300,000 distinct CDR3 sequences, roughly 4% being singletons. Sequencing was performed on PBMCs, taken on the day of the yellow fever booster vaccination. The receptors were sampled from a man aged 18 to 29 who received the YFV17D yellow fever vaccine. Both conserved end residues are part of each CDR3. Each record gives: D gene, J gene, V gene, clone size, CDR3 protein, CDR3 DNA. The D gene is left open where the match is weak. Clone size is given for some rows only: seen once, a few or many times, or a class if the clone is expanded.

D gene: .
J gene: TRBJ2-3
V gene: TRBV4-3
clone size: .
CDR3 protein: CASSQDPRGAPGTDTQYF
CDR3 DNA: TGCGCCAGCAGCCAAGACCCGCGCGGGGCCCCTGGCACAGATACGCAGTATTTT

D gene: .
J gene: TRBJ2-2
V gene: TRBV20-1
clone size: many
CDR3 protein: CSARALGRMNTGELFF
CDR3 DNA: TGCAGTGCTAGAGCCTTGGGGAGGATGAACACCGGGGAGCTGTTTTTT

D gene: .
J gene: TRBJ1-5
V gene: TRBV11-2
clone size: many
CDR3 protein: CASSLWGNSNQPQHF
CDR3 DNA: TGTGCCAGCAGCTTATGGGGGAACAGCAATCAGCCCCAGCATTTT

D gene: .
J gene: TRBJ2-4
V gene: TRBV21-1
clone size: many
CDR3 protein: CASSRGADLAKNIQYF
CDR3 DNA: TGTGCCAGCAGCAGGGGCGCAGATCTAGCCAAAAACATTCAGTACTTC

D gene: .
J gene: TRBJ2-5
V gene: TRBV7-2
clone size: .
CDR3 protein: CASSLVASSQETQYF
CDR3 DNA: TGTGCCAGCAGCTTAGTGGCTAGCAGTCAAGAGACCCAGTACTTC

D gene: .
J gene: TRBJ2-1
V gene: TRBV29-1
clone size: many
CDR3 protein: CSVEEGVIRTRLF
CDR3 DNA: TGCAGCGTTGAAGAGGGGGTTATCCGGACTCGGCTCTTC

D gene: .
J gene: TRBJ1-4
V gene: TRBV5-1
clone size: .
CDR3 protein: CASSPKGGFEKLFF
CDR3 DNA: TGCGCCAGCAGCCCTAAAGGAGGTTTTGAAAAACTGTTTTTT

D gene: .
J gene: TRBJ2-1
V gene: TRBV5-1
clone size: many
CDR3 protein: CASSLAQGGEQFF
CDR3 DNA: TGCGCCAGCAGCTTGGCCCAGGGCGGTGAGCAGTTCTTC

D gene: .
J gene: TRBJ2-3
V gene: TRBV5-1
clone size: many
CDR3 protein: CASSTTWGGTDTQYF
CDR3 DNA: TGCGCCAGCAGCACGACCTGGGGAGGCACAGATACGCAGTATTTT

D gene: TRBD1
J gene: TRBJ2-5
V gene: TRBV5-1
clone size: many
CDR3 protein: CASTTTGEETQYF
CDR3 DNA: TGCGCCAGCACCACTACAGGGGAAGAGACCCAGTACTTC

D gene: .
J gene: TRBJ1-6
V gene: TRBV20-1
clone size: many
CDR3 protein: CSARDEGESRLMSPLHF
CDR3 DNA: TGCAGTGCTAGAGACGAGGGGGAGTCCCGGCTCATGTCACCCCTCCACTTT

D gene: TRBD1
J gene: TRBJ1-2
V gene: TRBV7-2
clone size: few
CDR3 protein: CASSFRDRDNGYTF
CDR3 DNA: TGTGCCAGCAGCTTCCGGGACAGGGATAATGGCTACACCTTC

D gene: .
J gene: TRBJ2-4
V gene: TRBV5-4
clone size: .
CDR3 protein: CASSPDHGQPQYF
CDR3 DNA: TGTGCCAGCAGCCCTGATCACGGACAGCCTCAGTACTTC

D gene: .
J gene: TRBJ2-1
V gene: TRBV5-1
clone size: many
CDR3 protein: CASSLAPYNEQFF
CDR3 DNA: TGCGCCAGCAGCTTGGCCCCCTACAATGAGCAGTTCTTC

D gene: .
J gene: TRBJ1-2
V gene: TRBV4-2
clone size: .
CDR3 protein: CASSQEVETGKIYGYTF
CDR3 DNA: TGTGCCAGCAGCCAAGAGGTGGAGACAGGCAAGATCTATGGCTACACCTTC

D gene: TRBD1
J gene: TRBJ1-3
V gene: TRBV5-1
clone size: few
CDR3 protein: CASSWTGQGGSGNTIYF
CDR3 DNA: TGCGCCAGCAGCTGGACCGGACAGGGGGGATCTGGAAACACCATATATTTT

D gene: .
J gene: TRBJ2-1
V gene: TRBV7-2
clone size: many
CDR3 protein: CASSLMNEQFF
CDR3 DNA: TGTGCCAGCAGCTTAATGAATGAGCAGTTCTTC

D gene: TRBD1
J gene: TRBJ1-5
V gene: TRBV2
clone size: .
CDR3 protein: CASSTGQGQPQHF
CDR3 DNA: TGTGCCAGCAGCACGGGACAGGGCCAGCCCCAGCATTTT

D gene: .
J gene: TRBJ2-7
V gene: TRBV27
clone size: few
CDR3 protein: CASSFRGYSHEQYF
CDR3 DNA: TGTGCCAGCAGTTTTCGGGGTTATAGTCACGAGCAGTACTTC

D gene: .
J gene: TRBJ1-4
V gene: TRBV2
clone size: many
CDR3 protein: CASTGGRTTNEKLFF
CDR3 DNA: TGTGCCAGCACCGGGGGAAGGACCACTAATGAAAAACTGTTTTTT

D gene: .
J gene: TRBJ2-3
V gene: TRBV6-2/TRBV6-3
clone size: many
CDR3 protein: CASSLSRTYTDTQYF
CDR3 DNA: TGTGCCAGCAGTTTGAGCCGGACATACACAGATACGCAGTATTTT

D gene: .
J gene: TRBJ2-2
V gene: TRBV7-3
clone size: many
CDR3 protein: CASTTGPANTGELFF
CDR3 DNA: TGTGCCAGCACCACCGGGCCCGCGAACACCGGGGAGCTGTTTTTT

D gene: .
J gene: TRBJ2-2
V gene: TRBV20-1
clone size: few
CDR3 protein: CSALVGGYTGELFF
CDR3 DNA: TGCAGTGCTCTAGTGGGGGGTTACACCGGGGAGCTGTTTTTT

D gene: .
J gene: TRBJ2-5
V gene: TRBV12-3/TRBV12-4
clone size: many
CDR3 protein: CASSFRTLQETQYF
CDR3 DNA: TGTGCCAGCAGTTTTCGGACTCTCCAAGAGACCCAGTACTTC

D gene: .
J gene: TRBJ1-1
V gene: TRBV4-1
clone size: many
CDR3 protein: CASRSLTRNTEAFF
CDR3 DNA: TGCGCCAGCAGGAGCCTCACACGCAACACTGAAGCTTTCTTT

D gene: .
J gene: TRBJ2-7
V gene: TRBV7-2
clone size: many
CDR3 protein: CASSDRISYEQYF
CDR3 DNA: TGTGCCAGCAGCGACAGGATATCCTACGAGCAGTACTTC

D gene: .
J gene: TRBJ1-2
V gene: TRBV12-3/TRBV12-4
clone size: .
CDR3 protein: CASSLAPGGEAGYTF
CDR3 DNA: TGTGCCAGCAGTTTAGCGCCGGGAGGAGAGGCTGGCTACACCTTC

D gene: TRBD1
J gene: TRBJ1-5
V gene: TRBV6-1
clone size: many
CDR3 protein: CASGDSFNQPQHF
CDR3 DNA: TGTGCCAGTGGGGACAGTTTCAATCAGCCCCAGCATTTT

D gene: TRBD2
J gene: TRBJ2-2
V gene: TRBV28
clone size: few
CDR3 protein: CASSFSPTSGNTGELFF
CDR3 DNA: TGTGCCAGCAGTTTCTCTCCGACTAGCGGAAACACCGGGGAGCTGTTTTTT

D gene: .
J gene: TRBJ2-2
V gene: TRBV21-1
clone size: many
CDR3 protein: CASRDRGVTNTGELFF
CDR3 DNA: TGTGCCAGCCGGGACAGGGGCGTCACGAACACCGGGGAGCTGTTTTTT